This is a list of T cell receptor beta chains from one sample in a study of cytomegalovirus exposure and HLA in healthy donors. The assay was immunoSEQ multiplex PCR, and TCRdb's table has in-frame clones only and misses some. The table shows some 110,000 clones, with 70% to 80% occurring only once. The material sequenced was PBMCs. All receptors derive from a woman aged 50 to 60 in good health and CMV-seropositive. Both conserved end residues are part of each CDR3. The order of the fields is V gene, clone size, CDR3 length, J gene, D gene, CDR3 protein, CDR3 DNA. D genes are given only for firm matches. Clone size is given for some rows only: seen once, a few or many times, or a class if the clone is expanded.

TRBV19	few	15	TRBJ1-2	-	CASIPDRNPNYGYTF	TGTGCCAGTATCCCGGACAGAAACCCTAACTATGGCTACACCTTC
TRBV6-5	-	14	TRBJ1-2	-	CASSYYSVGYGYTF	TGTGCCAGCAGTTACTACAGTGTTGGCTATGGCTACACCTTC
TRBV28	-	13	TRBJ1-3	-	CASSRLRGNTIYF	TGTGCCAGCAGTCGTCTCCGGGGAAACACCATATATTTT
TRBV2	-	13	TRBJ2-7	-	CASSEPQFYEQYF	TGTGCCAGCAGTGAACCACAGTTCTACGAGCAGTACTTC
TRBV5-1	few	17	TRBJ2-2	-	CASSSGLVTGDTGELFF	TGCGCCAGCAGCTCCGGGTTGGTAACAGGTGACACCGGGGAGCTGTTTTTT
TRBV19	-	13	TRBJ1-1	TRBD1	CASSRTGDTEAFF	TGTGCCAGTAGTAGGACAGGGGACACTGAAGCTTTCTTT
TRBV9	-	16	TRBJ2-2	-	CASSVSAGLITGELFF	TGTGCCAGCAGCGTATCGGCTGGACTAATCACCGGGGAGCTGTTTTTT
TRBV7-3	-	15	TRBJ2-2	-	CASSPARDNTGELFF	TGTGCCAGCAGCCCAGCCAGGGATAACACCGGGGAGCTGTTTTTT
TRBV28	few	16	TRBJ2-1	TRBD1	CASSLISGGSYNEQFF	TGTGCCAGCAGTTTGATATCAGGGGGCTCCTACAATGAGCAGTTCTTC
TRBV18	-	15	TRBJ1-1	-	CASSPPVFEASEAFF	TGTGCCAGCTCACCACCGGTTTTTGAGGCCTCTGAAGCTTTCTTT
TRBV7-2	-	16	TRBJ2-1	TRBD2	CASSLVPSGGYNEQFF	TGTGCCAGCAGCTTAGTTCCTAGCGGGGGGTACAATGAGCAGTTCTTC
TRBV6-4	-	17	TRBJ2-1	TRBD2	CASSRSGLAGEGNEQFF	TGTGCCAGCAGCCGCTCGGGACTAGCGGGAGAGGGCAATGAGCAGTTCTTC
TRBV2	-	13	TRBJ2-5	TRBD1	CASIIFGDSSQYF	TGTGCCAGCATTATTTTCGGGGACAGCTCCCAGTACTTC
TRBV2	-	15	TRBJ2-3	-	CASSEAGGSTDTQYF	TGTGCCAGCAGTGAAGCGGGGGGTAGCACAGATACGCAGTATTTT
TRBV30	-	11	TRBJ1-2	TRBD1	CAWDREDGYTF	TGTGCCTGGGACAGGGAGGATGGCTACACCTTC
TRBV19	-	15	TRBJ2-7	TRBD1	CASSVWTGGTYEQYF	TGTGCCAGTAGTGTTTGGACAGGGGGGACCTACGAGCAGTACTTC
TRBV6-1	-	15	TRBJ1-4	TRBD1	CASSDRDRGDEKLFF	TGTGCCAGCAGTGACCGGGACAGGGGAGATGAAAAACTGTTTTTT
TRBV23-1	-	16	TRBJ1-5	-	CASSQTNGHYWQPQHF	TGCGCCAGCAGTCAAACCAATGGACATTACTGGCAGCCCCAGCATTTT
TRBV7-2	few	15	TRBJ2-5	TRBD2	CASSSLAGVVETQYF	TGTGCCAGCAGCTCTTTAGCGGGAGTAGTGGAGACCCAGTACTTC
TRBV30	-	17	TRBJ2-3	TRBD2	CACTLAGGTYSTDTQYF	TGTGCCTGCACCCTAGCGGGGGGCACTTATAGCACAGATACGCAGTATTTT
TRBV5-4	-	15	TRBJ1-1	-	CASSLGAGRDTEAFF	TGTGCCAGCAGCTTGGGAGCAGGGAGGGACACTGAAGCTTTCTTT
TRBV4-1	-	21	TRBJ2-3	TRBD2	CASSQVGTSGGPTFSTDTQYF	TGCGCCAGCAGCCAAGTGGGGACTAGCGGGGGGCCGACTTTTAGCACAGATACGCAGTATTTT
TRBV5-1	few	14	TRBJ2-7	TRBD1	CASSPGQGVYEQYF	TGCGCCAGCAGCCCGGGACAGGGGGTCTACGAGCAGTACTTC
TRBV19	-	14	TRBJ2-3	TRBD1	CASSGTGGTDTQYF	TGTGCCAGTAGTGGGACAGGAGGCACAGATACGCAGTATTTT
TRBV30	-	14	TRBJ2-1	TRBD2	CAWRPSGAYNEQFF	TGTGCCTGGAGGCCCAGCGGGGCCTACAATGAGCAGTTCTTC
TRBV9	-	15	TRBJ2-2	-	CASSVSQGSTGELFF	TGTGCCAGCAGCGTATCCCAGGGATCCACCGGGGAGCTGTTTTTT
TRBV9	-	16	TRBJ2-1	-	CASSVYSTGTYNEQFF	TGTGCCAGCAGCGTTTACTCCACGGGGACCTACAATGAGCAGTTCTTC
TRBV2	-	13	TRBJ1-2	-	CASSESGNYGYTF	TGTGCCAGCAGTGAGTCCGGGAACTATGGCTACACCTTC
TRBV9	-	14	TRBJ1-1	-	CASSVAGSSTEAFF	TGTGCCAGCAGCGTCGCAGGGTCGAGTACTGAAGCTTTCTTT
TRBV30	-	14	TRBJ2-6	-	CAWSVLKWANVLTF	TGTGCCTGGAGTGTACTCAAGTGGGCCAACGTCCTGACTTTC
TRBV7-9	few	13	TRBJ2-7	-	CASSLVGQYEQYF	TGTGCCAGCAGCTTAGTTGGACAGTACGAGCAGTACTTC
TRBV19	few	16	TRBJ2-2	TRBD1	CASSSRQGANTGELFF	TGTGCCAGTAGTTCACGACAGGGTGCGAACACCGGGGAGCTGTTTTTT
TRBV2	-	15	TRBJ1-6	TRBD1	CASSEGGQNNSPLHF	TGTGCCAGCAGTGAAGGGGGACAGAATAATTCACCCCTCCACTTT
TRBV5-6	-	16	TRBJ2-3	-	CASSLGGLGSTDTQYF	TGTGCCAGCAGCTTGGGGGGCCTCGGAAGCACAGATACGCAGTATTTT
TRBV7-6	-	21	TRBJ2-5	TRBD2	CASSLAPPLAGGVDDQETQYF	TGTGCCAGCAGCTTAGCGCCGCCGCTAGCGGGGGGCGTAGACGATCAAGAGACCCAGTACTTC
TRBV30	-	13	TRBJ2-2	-	CAWSAQVAGELFF	TGTGCCTGGAGTGCGCAGGTTGCGGGGGAGCTGTTTTTT
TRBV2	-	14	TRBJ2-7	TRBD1	CASSGQGAPYEQYF	TGTGCCAGCAGTGGTCAGGGGGCCCCCTACGAGCAGTACTTC
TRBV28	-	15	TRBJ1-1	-	CASSPPGGGTTEAFF	TGTGCCAGCAGCCCTCCGGGGGGAGGGACCACTGAAGCTTTCTTT
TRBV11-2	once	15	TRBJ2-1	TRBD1	CASSLGTGTINEQFF	TGTGCCAGCAGCTTAGGGACAGGGACAATAAATGAGCAGTTCTTC
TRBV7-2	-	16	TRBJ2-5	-	CASSLARGSGQETQYF	TGTGCCAGCAGCCTAGCTCGGGGGAGTGGGCAAGAGACCCAGTACTTC
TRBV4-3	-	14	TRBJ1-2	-	CASSQSRLNYGYTF	TGCGCCAGCAGCCAAAGCAGACTTAACTATGGCTACACCTTC
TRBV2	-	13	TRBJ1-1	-	CASSDRGNTEAFF	TGTGCCAGCAGTGACAGGGGTAACACTGAAGCTTTCTTT
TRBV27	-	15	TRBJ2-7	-	CGSRRRASISYEQYF	TGTGGGTCCAGACGGAGGGCCAGTATTAGCTACGAGCAGTACTTC
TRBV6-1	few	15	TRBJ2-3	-	CASSELSRNTDTQYF	TGTGCCAGCAGTGAACTAAGCCGTAACACAGATACGCAGTATTTT
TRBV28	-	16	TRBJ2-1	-	CASSFISIARDNEQFF	TGTGCCAGCAGTTTCATTAGTATTGCTCGGGACAATGAGCAGTTCTTC
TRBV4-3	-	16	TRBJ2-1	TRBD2	CASSRVAGGSYNEQFF	TGCGCCAGCAGCCGGGTAGCGGGCGGCTCCTACAATGAGCAGTTCTTC
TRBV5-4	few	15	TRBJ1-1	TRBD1	CASSNGGQTITEAFF	TGTGCCAGCTCCAACGGGGGACAGACAATAACTGAAGCTTTCTTT